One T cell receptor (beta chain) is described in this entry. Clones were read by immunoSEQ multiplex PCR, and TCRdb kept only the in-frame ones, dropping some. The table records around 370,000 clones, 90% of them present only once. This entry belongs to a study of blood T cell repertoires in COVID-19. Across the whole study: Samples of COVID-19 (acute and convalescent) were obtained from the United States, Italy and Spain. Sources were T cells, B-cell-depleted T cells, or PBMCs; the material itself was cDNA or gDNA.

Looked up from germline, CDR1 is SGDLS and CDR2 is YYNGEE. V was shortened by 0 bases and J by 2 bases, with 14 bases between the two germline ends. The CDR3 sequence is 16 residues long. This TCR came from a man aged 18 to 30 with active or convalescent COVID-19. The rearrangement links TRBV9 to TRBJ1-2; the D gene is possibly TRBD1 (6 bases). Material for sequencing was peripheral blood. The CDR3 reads CASSVDGGRGNYGYTF. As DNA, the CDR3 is TGTGCCAGCAGCGTAGATGGTGGCAGGGGAAACTATGGCTACACCTTC.